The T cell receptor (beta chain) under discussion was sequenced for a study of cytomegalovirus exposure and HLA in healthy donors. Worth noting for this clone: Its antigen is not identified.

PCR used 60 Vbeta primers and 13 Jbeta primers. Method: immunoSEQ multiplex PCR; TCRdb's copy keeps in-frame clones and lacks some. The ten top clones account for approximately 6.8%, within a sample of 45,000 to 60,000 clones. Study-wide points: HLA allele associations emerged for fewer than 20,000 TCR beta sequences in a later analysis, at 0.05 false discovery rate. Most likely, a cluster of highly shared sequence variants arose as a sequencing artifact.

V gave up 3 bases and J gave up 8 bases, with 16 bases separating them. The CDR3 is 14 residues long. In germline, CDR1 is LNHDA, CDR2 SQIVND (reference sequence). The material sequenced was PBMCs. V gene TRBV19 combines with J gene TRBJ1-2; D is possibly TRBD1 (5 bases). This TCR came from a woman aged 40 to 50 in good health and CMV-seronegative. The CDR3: CASSILAGVPGYTF. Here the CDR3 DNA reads TGTGCCAGTAGTATCCTCGCGGGGGTTCCGGGCTACACCTTC.